Below are 14 T cell receptor beta chains sequenced from a single sample in a study of human T cells and chemical hapten exposure. As for time point: patch test 2, 6 weeks after DPC sensitization. Treatment meaning: therapeutic diphenylcyclopropenone sensitization with weekly scalp DPC. TCRdb reprocessed the RACE reads with MiXCR, giving one entry per CDR3 protein. The sample includes roughly 380,000 distinct CDR3 sequences, about 6.9% of them seen just once. The specimen comprised whole blood, sampled in connection with sensitization to the hapten diphenylcyclopropenone (DPC). Receptor source: a young woman with alopecia areata. Some clones in this sample may be carry-over from other donors' samples.

This clonotype was seen repeatedly, ten times or more. The DNA of the CDR3 is TGCGCCAGCAGCTTGGCCGCTTCCTCTGGAAACACCATATATTTT. It is translated as CASSLAASSGNTIYF. The gene calls are TRBV5-1 and TRBJ1-3; D gene uncertain. Germline CDR1 reads SGHRS; CDR2 reads YFSETQ. Trimming took 0 bases from V and 0 from J, leaving 7 bases between them. This CDR3 has 15 residues.

This clonotype has a count of ten or more. V and J are TRBV4-1 and TRBJ1-1, with a weak D call TRBD1 (5 bases). This CDR3 region has 15 residues. The germline CDR1 and CDR2 sequences are MGHRA and YSYEKL. Trimming took off 1 base at V and 7 bases at J, with 16 bases between the two ends. CDR3 in amino acids: CASSQVYDRLNEAFF. DNA of the CDR3: TGCGCCAGCAGCCAAGTGTACGACAGACTTAATGAAGCTTTCTTT.

On this clonotype: This may arise from a read error, as a much more abundant clone is one base away. The chain couples TRBV12-3 or TRBV12-4 to TRBJ2-2, with no clear D. The CDR3 totals 13 residues. V was pared by 3 bases and J by 3 bases, with 5 bases between. In DNA form, the CDR3 reads TGTGCCAGCAGTTTCACGGACACCGGGGAGCTGTTTTTT. Residues: CASSFTDTGELFF.

The sample holds many counts of this clonotype. The chain combines TRBV27 with TRBJ2-2; no firm D call. V lost 3 bases to trimming and J lost 5 bases, with 4 bases between them. Germline V gene sequence: CDR1 MNHEY, CDR2 SMNVEV (reference sequence). There are 12 residues in the CDR3. The CDR3 nucleotides are TGTGCCAGCAGTTTGCAAACCGGGGAGCTGTTTTTT. The encoded protein is CASSLQTGELFF.

This chain links TRBV6-1 with TRBJ1-2; D remains unclear. The V end was cut by 4 bases, the J end by 4 bases, with 7 bases between. This CDR3 has 12 residues. Germline V gene lookup returns CDR1 MNHNS and CDR2 SASEGT. Here the CDR3 reads CASSAEFYGYTF. DNA for the CDR3: TGTGCCAGCAGTGCAGAATTCTATGGCTACACCTTC.

The J gene is TRBJ2-1, the V gene TRBV20-1; 13 nucleotides agree with TRBD2. Per the germline V gene, CDR1 is DFQATT and CDR2 is SNEGSKA (reference sequence). CDR3 length equals 17 residues. V lost 5 bases to trimming and J lost 2 bases; unmatched junction nucleotides: 9. The CDR3, as DNA: TGCAGTGCTCATGGACTAGCGGGGGTCCCAACCTACAATGAGCAGTTCTTC. Residues: CSAHGLAGVPTYNEQFF.

Only a few counts were recorded for this clonotype. This chain joins TRBV5-1 and TRBJ1-2, with 10 bases fitting TRBD1. The germline gives CDR1 SGHRS, CDR2 YFSETQ. This CDR3 has 15 amino acids. V trimming: 4 bases; J trimming: 7 bases; junction bases outside the gene matches: 10. The DNA for the CDR3 is TGCGCCAGCAGCATACGACAGGGGGCGCCGGGTGGCTACACCTTC. Protein product: CASSIRQGAPGGYTF. Full variable domain (remainder filled in from reference TRBV5-1 and TRBJ1-2): KAGVTQTPRYLIKTRGQQVTLSCSPISGHRSVSWYQQTPGQGLQFLFEYFSETQRNKGNFPGRFSGRQFSNSRSEMNVSTLELGDSALYLCASSIRQGAPGGYTFGSGTRLTVV.

This clonotype appeared many times. The chain uses TRBV6-2 or TRBV6-3 and TRBJ1-1; D uncertain. The CDR3 runs 14 residues. Germline values: CDR1 MNHEY, CDR2 SVGEGT. V dropped 4 bases and J dropped 6 bases, with 15 bases sitting between them. The CDR3 sequence is CASSSRSATPEAFF. The CDR3 DNA is TGTGCCAGCAGTTCTCGCTCGGCAACCCCTGAAGCTTTCTTT.

Many counts were recorded for this clonotype. V is TRBV29-1 and J is TRBJ1-5; D unresolved. The V and J ends lost 4 bases and 2 bases respectively, with 15 bases between them. CDR3 size: 15 residues. CDR1 is SQVTM and CDR2 is ANQGSEA in the germline V gene. The CDR3 loop reads CSVGLTGICNQPQHF. The CDR3 DNA is TGCAGCGTTGGATTGACGGGGATATGCAATCAGCCCCAGCATTTT.

This clonotype came up many times. The V gene is TRBV14, the J gene TRBJ2-3, with D possibly matching TRBD1 (5 bases). V was clipped by 0 bases and J by 0 bases, with 7 bases between them. CDR1 is SGHDN, CDR2 FVKESK, per germline. This CDR3 is built from 15 residues. Here the CDR3 DNA reads TGTGCCAGCAGCCAAGAACAGGTTAGCACAGATACGCAGTATTTT. Its protein is CASSQEQVSTDTQYF.

At least ten counts were recorded for this clonotype. This sequence joins TRBV7-9 and TRBJ1-1; D ambiguous. Germline loops: CDR1 SEHNR, CDR2 FQNEAQ (reference sequence). This CDR3 spans 18 amino acids. Trimming removed 5 bases at V and 1 base at J, with 23 bases between. The CDR3 DNA sequence: TGTGCCAGCAGCCCCCCCAGAGAGGGTCGGATGAGGAACACTGAAGCTTTCTTT. Protein sequence: CASSPPREGRMRNTEAFF.

This clonotype was seen a handful of times. The chain employs TRBV5-6 and TRBJ2-1, with D possibly matching TRBD1 (6 bases). CDR3 size: 14 residues. V lost 5 bases to trimming and J lost 4 bases, with 13 bases between them. The germline CDR1 and CDR2 sequences are SGHDT and YYEEEE. CDR3: CASRRRDTYNEQFF. CDR3 nucleotide sequence: TGTGCCAGCAGACGCCGGGACACGTACAATGAGCAGTTCTTC.

This clonotype was counted a few times. The chain uses TRBV27 and TRBJ1-1; perhaps TRBD1 as D (6 bases). V lost 5 bases to trimming and J lost 5 bases, with 18 bases between them. Germline assignment: CDR1 MNHEY and CDR2 SMNVEV (reference sequence). The CDR3 contains 15 residues. This CDR3 reads CASSATTGGGTEAFF. CDR3 nucleotide sequence: TGTGCCAGCAGTGCTACGACAGGCGGGGGGACTGAAGCTTTCTTT.

The genes are TRBV12-3 or TRBV12-4 and TRBJ2-2, with D perhaps matching TRBD1 (6 bases). V lost 5 bases and J 0 bases, leaving 10 bases between the germline ends. There are 15 residues in the CDR3. Written as DNA, the CDR3 is TGTGCCAGCAGTCCGGACAGCACGAACACCGGGGAGCTGTTTTTT. Amino acid sequence: CASSPDSTNTGELFF.